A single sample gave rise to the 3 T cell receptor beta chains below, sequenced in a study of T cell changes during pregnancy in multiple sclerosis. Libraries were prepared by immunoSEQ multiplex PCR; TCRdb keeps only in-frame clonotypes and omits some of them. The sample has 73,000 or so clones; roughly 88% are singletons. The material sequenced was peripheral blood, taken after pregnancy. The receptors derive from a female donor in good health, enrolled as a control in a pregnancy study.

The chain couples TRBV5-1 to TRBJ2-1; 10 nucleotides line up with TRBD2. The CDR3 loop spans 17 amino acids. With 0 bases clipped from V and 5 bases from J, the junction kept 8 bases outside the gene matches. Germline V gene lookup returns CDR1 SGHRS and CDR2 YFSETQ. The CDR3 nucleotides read TGCGCCAGCAGCTTGGTTGGTAGCGGGAGGACCGACAATGAGCAGTTCTTC. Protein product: CASSLVGSGRTDNEQFF.

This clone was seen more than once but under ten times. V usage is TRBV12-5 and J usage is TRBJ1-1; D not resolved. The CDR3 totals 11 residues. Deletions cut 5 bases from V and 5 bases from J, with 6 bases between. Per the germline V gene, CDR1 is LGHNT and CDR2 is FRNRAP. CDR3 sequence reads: CASGPSTEAFF. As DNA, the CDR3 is TGTGCTAGTGGTCCCTCGACTGAAGCTTTCTTT.

The CDR3: CASSDTGGNEKLFF. CDR3 sequence (DNA): TGTGCCAGCAGCGACACAGGAGGGAATGAAAAACTGTTTTTT. This chain joins TRBV2 and TRBJ1-4; possible D gene TRBD1, 5 bases. Per germline, CDR1 SNHLY and CDR2 FYNNEI. The V and J ends lost 6 bases and 5 bases respectively, with 13 bases between them. The CDR3 has 14 amino acids.